This record looks at one T cell receptor beta chain sequence and its context. V lost 6 bases and J lost 5, with 14 bases in between. The CDR3 extends over 13 amino acids. CDR1 and CDR2 from the germline V gene are SQVTM and ANQGSEA. The entry originates in a study of blood T cell repertoires in COVID-19. The overall study: Material from acute and convalescent COVID-19 was sourced from the United States, Italy and Spain. Sources were T cells, B-cell-depleted T cells, or PBMCs; the material itself was cDNA or gDNA.

In the original workflow: Amplification of reference gene primers provided the estimated nucleated cell counts. TCRdb's copy holds only in-frame clones and misses some; the assay was immunoSEQ multiplex PCR. From that table come the V and J calls and clone size; the DNA was used to work out D and trimming. The sample lists some 89,000 clones, 60% to 85% occurring once. The chain links TRBV29-1 to TRBJ1-5; D is undetermined. Source material: peripheral blood. The sequence derives from a man aged 70 or older with acute or convalescent COVID-19. CDR3 nucleotide sequence: TGCAGCGTAGCGGGCCAGTTTGATCAGCCCCAGCATTTT. Protein: CSVAGQFDQPQHF. Using reference TRBV29-1 and TRBJ1-5 for the parts outside the CDR3, the full variable domain is SAVISQKPSRDICQRGTSLTIQCQVDSQVTMMFWYRQQPGQSLTLIATANQGSEATYESGFVIDKFPISRPNLTFSTLTVSNMSPEDSSIYLCSVAGQFDQPQHFGDGTRLSIL.